The 22 T cell receptor beta chains presented below share a single source sample, sequenced in a study of glioma-infiltrating T cells after dendritic cell vaccination. Assay: immunoSEQ multiplex PCR; the TCRdb copy retains only in-frame clones and omits some. The data contain 50,000 to 65,000 clones, over 65% of them singletons. Regarding time point: after dendritic cell vaccination, including at tumor progression/relapse. This material consisted of blood, taken after dendritic cell vaccination. The receptors were sampled from a human donor with glioblastoma.

The rearrangement links TRBV29-1 to TRBJ2-2; tentatively, D is TRBD1 (5 bases). Trimming pared 3 bases from V and 7 bases from J, leaving 15 bases between. The CDR3 has 14 amino acids. CDR1 is SQVTM, CDR2 ANQGSEA, per germline. CDR3 in amino acids: CSVDVRAEGGELFF. The DNA of the CDR3 is TGCAGCGTTGATGTCAGGGCAGAAGGCGGGGAGCTGTTTTTT.

The V and J genes are TRBV29-1 and TRBJ1-3; D remains unclear. Trimming took 1 base from V and 0 from J, leaving 7 bases between them. The germline CDR1 and CDR2 sequences are SQVTM and ANQGSEA. There are 14 residues in the CDR3. The CDR3 DNA follows: TGCAGCGTTGAAGTGCCACACTCTGGAAACACCATATATTTT. The encoded protein is CSVEVPHSGNTIYF.

In its sample, this clone was seen once. The CDR3 sequence: CASISGAGGTDTQYF. CDR3 sequence (DNA): TGTGCCAGCATTTCGGGGGCGGGGGGCACAGATACGCAGTATTTT. V gene TRBV6-1 combines with J gene TRBJ2-3; possible D gene TRBD2, 7 bases. There are 15 residues in the CDR3. V dropped 7 bases and J dropped 1 base, with 15 bases sitting between them. Germline-derived CDR1 and CDR2 are MNHNS and SASEGT.

The V and J genes are TRBV7-2 and TRBJ2-5; TRBD2 might be the D (5 bases). Per germline, CDR1 SGHTA and CDR2 FQGNSA. The CDR3 sequence is 15 residues long. V dropped 5 bases and J dropped 4 bases, with 17 bases sitting between them. The CDR3 loop reads CASSPLFPAGETQYF. CDR3 DNA sequence: TGTGCCAGCAGCCCCCTTTTTCCGGCGGGAGAGACCCAGTACTTC.

This clone showed up just once. The V gene is TRBV25-1, the J gene TRBJ2-3; D uncertain. CDR3 length: 15 residues. Trimming left V 5 bases short and J 5 bases short, with 17 bases between. Per germline, CDR1 MGHDK and CDR2 SYGVNS. The CDR3 DNA follows: TGTGCCAGCAGTCCACCCGGTCTAGGCCTAGATACGCAGTATTTT. This codes for CASSPPGLGLDTQYF.

The genes are TRBV14 and TRBJ1-1; D is perhaps TRBD1 (5 bases). The CDR3 has 17 residues. Trimming shortened V by 2 bases and J by 0 bases, and 16 bases separated the two germline ends. Germline V gene lookup returns CDR1 SGHDN and CDR2 FVKESK. The CDR3 sequence is CASSQPADTRMNTEAFF. CDR3 sequence (DNA): TGTGCCAGCAGCCAACCTGCGGACACCAGAATGAACACTGAAGCTTTCTTT.

This rearrangement joins TRBV29-1 to TRBJ1-2; D is uncertain. Germline V gene data show CDR1 as SQVTM and CDR2 as ANQGSEA. Trimming removed 7 bases at V and 0 bases at J, with 6 bases between. This CDR3 region has 11 residues. CDR3 sequence reads: CSAGSNYGYTF. In DNA form, the CDR3 reads TGCAGCGCAGGATCTAACTATGGCTACACCTTC. The full variable domain, completed using reference TRBV29-1 and TRBJ1-2, is SAVISQKPSRDICQRGTSLTIQCQVDSQVTMMFWYRQQPGQSLTLIATANQGSEATYESGFVIDKFPISRPNLTFSTLTVSNMSPEDSSIYLCSAGSNYGYTFGSGTRLTVV.

This chain links TRBV5-1 with TRBJ2-1, with 7 bases matching TRBD2. The germline V gene has CDR1 SGHRS and CDR2 YFSETQ. After removal of 0 bases from V and 5 bases from J, the junction contained 11 bases not matched to a gene. The CDR3 runs 17 residues. In nucleotides, the CDR3 is TGCGCCAGCAGCTTGGCCTTCTTGCTACGGGGGGACAATGAGCAGTTCTTC. As protein: CASSLAFLLRGDNEQFF. The complete variable domain, with remaining parts taken from reference TRBV5-1 and TRBJ2-1, reads KAGVTQTPRYLIKTRGQQVTLSCSPISGHRSVSWYQQTPGQGLQFLFEYFSETQRNKGNFPGRFSGRQFSNSRSEMNVSTLELGDSALYLCASSLAFLLRGDNEQFFGPGTRLTVL.

The CDR3 nucleotides are TGCGCCAGCAGTCCAACCGGGACAGGGTACAATGAGCAGTTCTTC. Translation gives CASSPTGTGYNEQFF. The V gene is TRBV5-1, the J gene TRBJ2-1; 9 bases are shared with TRBD1. The CDR3 length is 15 residues. Per germline, CDR1 SGHRS and CDR2 YFSETQ. J gave up 4 bases and V 5 bases, and 7 bases lay outside the gene matches.

This clone occurred once. The chain recombines TRBV7-2 with TRBJ2-2; D remains unclear. CDR3 length: 13 residues. CDR1 is SGHTA and CDR2 is FQGNSA in the germline V gene. Trimming stripped 2 bases from V and 5 bases from J, with 6 bases between. The CDR3: CASSLFRTGELFF. CDR3 sequence (DNA): TGTGCCAGCAGCTTATTTCGGACCGGGGAGCTGTTTTTT. The full variable domain, its missing parts supplied by reference TRBV7-2 and TRBJ2-2, is GAGVSQSPSNKVTEKGKDVELRCDPISGHTALYWYRQSLGQGLEFLIYFQGNSAPDKSGLPSDRFSAERTGGSVSTLTIQRTQQEDSAVYLCASSLFRTGELFFGEGSRLTVL.

The CDR3, as DNA: TGTGCCATTAAGCAGAGGGCTAATGAAAAACTGTTTTTT. Its translation: CAIKQRANEKLFF. The chain couples TRBV10-3 to TRBJ1-4; no reliable D call. V lost 9 bases and J lost 3, with 11 bases in between. Germline V gene data show CDR1 as ENHRY and CDR2 as SYGVKD. There are 13 residues in the CDR3.

This clone was found once. The chain combines TRBV25-1 with TRBJ2-7; the match to TRBD1 covers 9 bases. This CDR3 region has 15 residues. V shed 5 bases and J 1 base; nucleotides not matched to a gene: 6. Per the germline V gene, CDR1 is MGHDK and CDR2 is SYGVNS. CDR3 sequence (DNA): TGTGCCAGCAGTTACCGGGACAGGGATTCCTACGAGCAGTACTTC. The encoded protein is CASSYRDRDSYEQYF.

This sequence joins TRBV5-1 and TRBJ1-1; TRBD1 aligns across 7 bases. The CDR3 spans 13 residues. Germline values: CDR1 SGHRS, CDR2 YFSETQ. The junction had 5 bases not matched to a gene; V was cut back by 4 bases and J by 5 bases. The CDR3: CASSDDRVTEAFF. The CDR3 bases are TGCGCCAGCAGCGACGACAGGGTAACTGAAGCTTTCTTT.

The rearrangement joins TRBV28 to TRBJ1-4; TRBD1 might be the D (6 bases). V was pared by 3 bases and J by 6 bases, with 14 bases between. Looked up from germline, CDR1 is MDHEN and CDR2 is SYDVKM. This CDR3 has 15 amino acids. The CDR3 DNA reads as TGTGCCAGCAGTTTCACCCAGGGGTGGGATGAAAAACTGTTTTTT. Translating gives CASSFTQGWDEKLFF.

This clone was recorded once. The chain uses TRBV10-3 and TRBJ2-2; 8 bases match TRBD1. Germline V CDR1 and CDR2: ENHRY, SYGVKD. V lost 5 bases to trimming and J lost 0 bases; unmatched junction nucleotides: 8. The CDR3 consists of 17 residues. In nucleotides, the CDR3 is TGTGCCATCAGTACCACAGGGGGAAACGCGAACACCGGGGAGCTGTTTTTT. This encodes CAISTTGGNANTGELFF.

V and J are TRBV29-1 and TRBJ2-1, with 9 bases matching TRBD1. The junction had 9 bases not matched to a gene; V was cut back by 3 bases and J by 6 bases. CDR3 length equals 15 residues. The germline gives CDR1 SQVTM, CDR2 ANQGSEA. This CDR3 reads CSVDLRDRVFNEQFF. CDR3 DNA sequence: TGCAGCGTTGACCTCCGGGACAGGGTTTTCAATGAGCAGTTCTTC.

The gene calls are TRBV11-2 and TRBJ1-6; D is undetermined. Per the germline V gene, CDR1 is SGHAT and CDR2 is FQNNGV. V shed 1 base and J shed 9 bases, with 13 bases lying between them. The CDR3 is 15 residues long. The CDR3: CASSLVRGSGSPLHF. The CDR3 DNA reads as TGTGCCAGCAGCTTAGTGAGAGGGTCCGGTTCACCCCTCCACTTT. Full variable domain (remainder filled in from reference TRBV11-2 and TRBJ1-6): EAGVAQSPRYKIIEKRQSVAFWCNPISGHATLYWYQQILGQGPKLLIQFQNNGVVDDSQLPKDRFSAERLKGVDSTLKIQPAKLEDSAVYLCASSLVRGSGSPLHFGNGTRLTVT.

This clone appeared a few times. The gene calls are TRBV12-5 and TRBJ2-2, with D uncertain. CDR3 length: 14 amino acids. Germline lookup yields CDR1 LGHNT and CDR2 FRNRAP. Trimming removed 2 bases at V and 6 bases at J, with 10 bases between. The CDR3: CASGLSGGAGELFF. Here the CDR3 DNA reads TGTGCTAGTGGTTTGTCAGGTGGCGCCGGGGAGCTGTTTTTT.

The V and J genes are TRBV4-2 and TRBJ2-2; 10 positions match TRBD2. Germline-derived CDR1 and CDR2 are LGHNA and YNFKEQ. Unmatched junction bases numbered 5, after V lost 1 base and J lost 0 bases. The CDR3 contains 18 residues. CDR3 protein: CASSQALLAGANTGELFF. CDR3 nucleotide sequence: TGTGCCAGCAGCCAAGCTTTGCTAGCGGGGGCGAACACCGGGGAGCTGTTTTTT.

This sequence joins TRBV20-1 and TRBJ2-7; D is unclear. Germline loops: CDR1 DFQATT, CDR2 SNEGSKA (reference sequence). This CDR3 comprises 11 residues. V lost 8 bases to trimming and J lost 2 bases, with 10 bases between them. The CDR3 reads CSTASTYEQYF. CDR3 sequence (DNA): TGCAGTACCGCGTCCACCTACGAGCAGTACTTC.

The chain combines TRBV9 with TRBJ2-2; D remains ambiguous. Trimming removed 4 bases at V and 7 bases at J, with 8 bases between. Germline V gene lookup returns CDR1 SGDLS and CDR2 YYNGEE. The CDR3 has 12 residues. This CDR3 reads CASSLSIGELFF. For the CDR3, the DNA is TGTGCCAGCAGCCTATCGATCGGGGAGCTGTTTTTT.

CDR3 amino acids: CASSVPARGRGPFEQYF. CDR3 nucleotide sequence: TGTGCCAGCAGTGTACCCGCGAGAGGCAGGGGACCCTTCGAGCAGTACTTC. This chain connects TRBV6-1 to TRBJ2-7; weak D call: TRBD1 (6 bases). V lost 4 bases, J lost 6 bases, and 25 bases lay in between. Germline V lookup: CDR1 MNHNS, CDR2 SASEGT. The CDR3 covers 17 residues.